A selection of T cell receptor beta chains follows, all from one sample in a study of beta chain features in type 1 diabetes. TCRdb keeps only in-frame clones here, not all; method: immunoSEQ multiplex PCR. The sample yields hundreds of thousands of clones, about 13% seen once. Sequencing was carried out using naive CD4+ T cells from blood. Receptor source: a man aged 25 to 40 with type 1 diabetes. Each CDR3 is given with its conserved first and last residue. The order of the fields is D gene, J gene, clone size, V gene, CDR3 protein, CDR3 DNA. The D gene is left open where the match is weak. Size is stated for part of the rows, as once, few or many counts, or as a class when the clone is expanded.

>TRBD1|TRBJ1-5|.|TRBV7-6
CASSLESAGGSQPQHF
TGTGCCAGCAGCTTAGAGTCGGCAGGGGGAAGTCAGCCCCAGCATTTT
>TRBD1|TRBJ2-3|.|TRBV4-3
CASSQDPGTGHHTQYF
TGCGCCAGCAGCCAAGACCCCGGGACAGGGCATCATACGCAGTATTTT
>.|TRBJ2-1|few|TRBV14
CASSQVGGGAYNEQFF
TGTGCCAGCAGCCAAGTAGGCGGAGGGGCCTACAATGAGCAGTTCTTC
>.|TRBJ1-1|few|TRBV7-3
CASSLRRGTEAFF
TGTGCCAGCAGCTTGAGGCGGGGGACTGAAGCTTTCTTT
>TRBD1|TRBJ2-1|few|TRBV7-3
CASSFRGTDNEQFF
TGTGCCAGCAGCTTTAGGGGGACAGACAATGAGCAGTTCTTC
>TRBD1|TRBJ2-7|.|TRBV9
CASSVDAGTGYEQYF
TGTGCCAGCAGCGTTGACGCCGGGACAGGGTACGAGCAGTACTTC
>TRBD2|TRBJ2-3|.|TRBV28
CATSGLAGGGDTQYF
TGTGCCACTTCAGGACTAGCGGGAGGAGGAGATACGCAGTATTTT
>TRBD1|TRBJ2-3|.|TRBV18
CASSTGGLTDTQYF
TGTGCCAGCTCAACAGGGGGCTTGACAGATACGCAGTATTTT
>.|TRBJ2-3|.|TRBV30
CAWSGYTQYF
TGTGCCTGGTCGGGTTATACGCAGTATTTT
>.|TRBJ2-7|few|TRBV18
CASSPARALPYEQYF
TGTGCCAGCTCACCCGCCAGGGCCCTGCCCTACGAGCAGTACTTC
>.|TRBJ2-7|.|TRBV10-3
CAISVRGSGFYEQYF
TGTGCCATCAGTGTGCGGGGAAGCGGCTTCTACGAGCAGTACTTC
>TRBD2|TRBJ2-6|.|TRBV4-1
CASSQFGRQWGPLALAANVLTF
TGCGCCAGCAGCCAATTCGGGAGGCAGTGGGGACCTCTCGCTCTGGCGGCCAACGTCCTGACTTTC
>.|TRBJ1-2|.|TRBV19
CASSQTRFRYGYTF
TGTGCCAGTAGCCAGACCAGGTTTCGCTATGGCTACACCTTC
>TRBD1|TRBJ1-4|.|TRBV5-6
CASSLVDRGKLFF
TGTGCCAGCAGCTTGGTGGACAGGGGTAAACTGTTTTTT
>.|TRBJ1-3|.|TRBV7-2
CASSLDRDSGNTIYF
TGTGCCAGCAGCTTAGACAGGGACTCTGGAAACACCATATATTTT
>.|TRBJ1-5|.|TRBV19
CASYDRPYSNQPQHF
TGTGCCAGTTATGACAGGCCGTATAGCAATCAGCCCCAGCATTTT
>TRBD1|TRBJ2-3|.|TRBV7-9
CASSFGTGETDTQYF
TGTGCCAGCAGCTTTGGGACAGGGGAGACAGATACGCAGTATTTT
>TRBD1|TRBJ2-7|.|TRBV5-1
CASSLQGLSYEQYF
TGCGCCAGCAGCTTACAGGGGTTATCCTACGAGCAGTACTTC